This TCR beta chain was identified in a study of identical twins. Study results and caveats: With abundant cord blood beta clonotypes, insertions were fewer; memory repertoires showed no such pattern.

The germline V gene encodes CDR1 KGHSH and CDR2 LQKENI. With 6 bases removed from V and 0 bases from J, the gap between germline ends came to 17 bases. The CDR3 spans 16 residues. A universal primer binding site was introduced by template switching. The final cDNA contained unique molecular identifiers. TCRdb re-derived calls from the 5' RACE reads in MiXCR, one entry per CDR3 protein. The sample has approximately 890,000 distinct CDR3 sequences; approximately 13% are singletons. About this clonotype: As yet, its antigen is unknown.

These data also formed part of another study, on yellow fever vaccine responses in identical twins.

The J gene is TRBJ1-1, the V gene TRBV18, with D uncertain. The receptor comes from a woman aged 18-29 years in good health. Sequencing was carried out using PBMCs. The DNA of the CDR3 is TGTGCCAGCTCGGCGGTAGTCCCCAGCATGAACACTGAAGCTTTCTTT. This codes for CASSAVVPSMNTEAFF.